This TCR beta chain was recovered during a study of Graves' ophthalmopathy and Graves' hyperthyroidism. The authors amplified TCR beta CDR3 regions from RNA transcripts. First-round RT-PCR with HTBI primers preceded a second-round multiplex PCR. TCRdb re-called the multiplex PCR reads through MiXCR, storing one row per CDR3 protein. The table has hundreds of thousands of distinct CDR3 sequences, 22% seen once. The CDR3 is made up of 11 amino acids. V was shortened by 6 bases and J by 5 bases, with 7 bases between the two germline ends. CDR1 MNHEY and CDR2 SVGEGT come from the germline V gene. Remarks on this clonotype: Possible read error: a much larger clone is one base away.

Ages of hyperthyroidism patients ran from 18 to 65, and their diagnoses were new, under 2 months' duration. Sequenced input: peripheral blood. V usage is TRBV6-2 or TRBV6-3 and J usage is TRBJ2-5; D not resolved. This TCR was recovered from a woman between 18 and 30 years old with stable Graves' hyperthyroidism. Some clones in this sample may be carry-over from other donors' samples. CDR3 residues: CASSKMETQYF. DNA for the CDR3: TGTGCCAGCAGCAAAATGGAGACCCAGTACTTC.